The sequence of this T cell receptor beta chain was determined in a study of T-cell reconstitution after alpha-beta-depleted transplantation in children. Unique molecular identifiers were used in preparing the TCRbeta library. TCRdb re-derived calls from the PCR reads in MiXCR, one entry per CDR3 protein. The data hold 490,000 or so distinct CDR3 sequences, with roughly an eighth observed a single time. There are a few counts of this clonotype. The CDR3 consists of 14 residues. Germline V gene data show CDR1 as SGHRS and CDR2 as YFSETQ. V dropped 4 bases and J dropped 0 bases, with 8 bases sitting between them.

This sequence was found in a human donor who donated a stem cell graft to a child with combined immunodeficiency. This material consisted of PBMCs from the stem cell graft donor, taken from the stem cell graft. This rearrangement joins TRBV5-1 to TRBJ2-1; D possibly corresponds to TRBD1 (6 bases). CDR3 nucleotides: TGCGCCAGCAGCGCGGACAGCTCCTACAATGAGCAGTTCTTC. Its translation is CASSADSSYNEQFF.